This passage covers 2 T cell receptor beta chains from one sample sequenced in a study of control samples from healthy donors and cancer patients. Libraries were prepared by immunoSEQ multiplex PCR; TCRdb keeps only in-frame clonotypes and omits some of them. The data contain tens of thousands of clones, more than 85% of them singletons. Source material: PBMCs. The receptors were gathered from a woman between 40 and 50 years old with lung cancer.

This chain links TRBV7-9 with TRBJ2-6, with D hard to call. V gave up 1 base and J gave up 12 bases, with 16 bases separating them. This CDR3 is built from 15 residues. CDR1 is SEHNR, CDR2 FQNEAQ, per germline (reference sequence). The CDR3 spells CASSLGAGGNFVLTF. The CDR3 nucleotides are TGTGCCAGCAGCTTAGGCGCTGGCGGCAATTTCGTCCTGACTTTC.

The rearrangement links TRBV9 to TRBJ1-4; 7 bases fit TRBD1. The CDR3 is 15 amino acids. V was pared by 4 bases and J by 8 bases, with 11 bases of the junction left unmatched. Germline CDR1 SGDLS, CDR2 YYNGEE. CDR3 sequence reads: CASSLRPQGEEKLFF. The DNA for the CDR3 is TGTGCCAGCAGCTTACGGCCCCAGGGGGAGGAAAAACTGTTTTTT.